These 7 T cell receptor beta chains originate from one sample sequenced in a study of T cell responses to AZD1222 COVID-19 vaccine. Generated by immunoSEQ multiplex PCR, the TCRdb table keeps only in-frame clones and is missing some. The sample contains over 100,000 clones, 90% of which appear only once. The material sequenced was peripheral blood, taken on day 0 of AZD1222 vaccination. The receptors here all came from an adult in good health.

The chain carries TRBV7-9 and TRBJ2-1; 11 bases agree with TRBD2. Per the germline V gene, CDR1 is SEHNR and CDR2 is FQNEAQ (reference sequence). The V segment lost 1 base and the J segment 3 bases; nucleotides outside the gene matches: 11. This CDR3 region has 19 residues. This CDR3 is CASSLESASGGILYNEQFF. CDR3 in DNA: TGTGCCAGCAGCTTAGAGTCGGCTAGCGGGGGGATCCTCTACAATGAGCAGTTCTTC.

The chain couples TRBV9 to TRBJ1-5, with D tentatively TRBD1 (5 bases). Between the trimmed V and J ends, which lost 3 bases and 3 bases, there was a span of 10 bases. The CDR3 has 14 amino acids. Germline-derived CDR1 and CDR2 are SGDLS and YYNGEE. CDR3 loop: CASSETGYNQPQHF. The CDR3 bases are TGTGCCAGCAGCGAAACAGGATACAATCAGCCCCAGCATTTT.

This sequence joins TRBV5-8 and TRBJ2-3, with D hard to call. The CDR3 is 12 residues long. V shed 3 bases and J shed 4 bases, with 6 bases lying between them. In germline, CDR1 is SGHTS, CDR2 YDEGEE. The CDR3 sequence: CASSSRPDTQYF. The CDR3 DNA is TGTGCCAGCAGCTCCCGCCCAGATACGCAGTATTTT.

The J gene is TRBJ2-4, the V gene TRBV28; 7 bases map to TRBD2. Looked up from germline, CDR1 is MDHEN and CDR2 is SYDVKM. V dropped 0 bases and J dropped 6; count of bases not matched to a gene: 8. The CDR3 runs to 16 residues. The CDR3 spells CASSLWRRGRTNIQYF. The CDR3 DNA reads TGTGCCAGCAGTTTATGGAGGCGGGGGAGAACAAACATTCAGTACTTC.

This clone was recorded once. The chain combines TRBV30 with TRBJ1-2, with a weak D call TRBD1 (6 bases). From germline, CDR1 is GTSNPN and CDR2 SVGIG (reference sequence). Trimming left V 0 bases short and J 4 bases short, with 15 bases between. The CDR3 is 15 amino acids. CDR3 in amino acids: CAWSVLGGLGYGYTF. CDR3 in DNA: TGTGCCTGGAGTGTACTGGGGGGCCTAGGCTATGGCTACACCTTC.

The CDR3 nucleotides read TGTGCCAGCAGCTTACCAGGAACAGAGACCCAGTACTTC. Translated, it gives CASSLPGTETQYF. The V gene is TRBV7-9, the J gene TRBJ2-5, with D unclear. V was cut by 2 bases and J by 4 bases, with 8 bases left in between. This CDR3 spans 13 amino acids. Germline loops: CDR1 SEHNR, CDR2 FQNEAQ (reference sequence).

V usage is TRBV18 and J usage is TRBJ1-1, with no clear D. Germline V gene sequence: CDR1 KGHSH, CDR2 LQKENI. The V end lost 3 bases, the J end lost 5 bases, and 10 bases lay between the germline ends. The CDR3 sequence is 13 residues long. CDR3 DNA sequence: TGTGCCAGCTCACCCGGACGGTTAACTGAAGCTTTCTTT. Amino acid sequence: CASSPGRLTEAFF.